This entry lists 32 T cell receptor beta chains sequenced from one sample in a study of T cell responses to AZD1222 COVID-19 vaccine. Sequenced by immunoSEQ multiplex PCR; TCRdb stores in-frame clones only, minus some. Altogether about 45,000 clones are present, over 70% being singletons, with the ten largest covering 15% to 20%. This sample comprised peripheral blood, obtained 28 days after the second AZD1222 dose. The receptors were sampled from an adult who received the AZD1222 COVID-19 vaccine.

The chain uses TRBV2 and TRBJ1-2; D remains ambiguous. The CDR3 totals 13 residues. The V end was cut by 4 bases, the J end by 1 base, with 7 bases between. The germline gives CDR1 SNHLY, CDR2 FYNNEI. The DNA of the CDR3 is TGTGCCAGCAGTGGGACCGGTAACTATGGCTACACCTTC. This encodes CASSGTGNYGYTF.

CDR3 in amino acids: CASSSGGAGNTIYF. The CDR3 bases are TGTGCCAGCAGTTCGGGAGGGGCTGGAAACACCATATATTTT. The genes are TRBV28 and TRBJ1-3, with D possibly matching TRBD1 (5 bases). Germline V gene lookup returns CDR1 MDHEN and CDR2 SYDVKM. This CDR3 comprises 14 residues. The germline V and J ends were trimmed by 4 bases and 2 bases, with 9 bases remaining between them.

The gene calls are TRBV19 and TRBJ2-7, with 11 bases lining up with TRBD2. CDR1 is LNHDA and CDR2 is SQIVND in the germline V gene (reference sequence). The V gene end was trimmed by 3 bases and the J gene end by 0 bases; junction bases not matched to a gene: 10. The CDR3 spans 18 residues. CDR3 nucleotide sequence: TGTGCCAGTAGTATTAAGCCGGCTAGCGGGGGGATCTCCTACGAGCAGTACTTC. Its translation is CASSIKPASGGISYEQYF.

The chain links TRBV6-5 to TRBJ1-5; 7 bases are a match to TRBD1. Germline trimming cut 6 bases from V and 3 bases from J; bases unmatched to any gene: 5. CDR3 length equals 14 residues. Looked up from germline, CDR1 is MNHEY and CDR2 is SVGAGI. CDR3 sequence (DNA): TGTGCCAGCAGGCCACAGGGGATCAATCAGCCCCAGCATTTT. Residues: CASRPQGINQPQHF.

The chain has TRBV6-6 and TRBJ1-2; D not resolved. The CDR3 length is 14 residues. With 2 bases removed from V and 4 bases from J, the gap between germline ends came to 11 bases. CDR1 is MNHNY, CDR2 SVGAGI, per germline (reference sequence). In DNA, the CDR3 is TGTGCCAGCAGTTACAATGGGATTATCTATGGCTACACCTTC. This encodes CASSYNGIIYGYTF.

For the CDR3, the DNA is TGTGCCACCAGCAGAGACCGATTTAATGAAGCTTTCTTT. As protein: CATSRDRFNEAFF. The chain links TRBV15 to TRBJ1-1, with no clear D. Germline CDR1 LNHNV, CDR2 YYDKDF (reference sequence). The CDR3 has 13 amino acids. V lost 0 bases and J 7 bases, leaving 9 bases between the germline ends.

This clone was seen once. The chain combines TRBV5-4 with TRBJ2-5, with D tentatively TRBD1 (5 bases). Germline-derived CDR1 and CDR2 are SGHNT and YYREEE (reference sequence). The CDR3 has 16 amino acids. Trimming shortened V by 4 bases and J by 2 bases, and 18 bases separated the two germline ends. The CDR3: CASSRAVRALQETQYF. The CDR3 coding sequence is TGTGCCAGCAGCCGGGCTGTCAGGGCCCTACAAGAGACCCAGTACTTC.

The rearrangement uses TRBV19 and TRBJ2-1, with D possibly being TRBD2 (6 bases). V lost 4 bases to trimming and J lost 4 bases, with 17 bases between them. Germline CDR1 and CDR2: LNHDA and SQIVND (reference sequence). This CDR3 spans 16 amino acids. CDR3 nucleotide sequence: TGTGCCAGTAGTAGGGTTCCAGCGGGCGAATACAATGAGCAGTTCTTC. It translates to CASSRVPAGEYNEQFF.

The J gene is TRBJ1-2, the V gene TRBV5-1, with 7 bases that match TRBD1. J was trimmed by 5 bases and V by 0 bases; bases with no gene match: 7. This CDR3 has 15 amino acids. Germline loops: CDR1 SGHRS, CDR2 YFSETQ. CDR3 in amino acids: CASSLGGTEFYGYTF. CDR3 bases: TGCGCCAGCAGCTTGGGGGGGACAGAGTTTTATGGCTACACCTTC.

The chain links TRBV5-5 to TRBJ2-7; D not resolved. With 5 bases removed from V and 0 bases from J, the gap between germline ends came to 6 bases. Germline V CDR1 and CDR2: SGHKS, YYEKEE (reference sequence). The CDR3 is 12 residues long. The CDR3 spells CASSVLSYEQYF. The DNA of the CDR3 is TGTGCCAGCAGTGTCCTCTCCTACGAGCAGTACTTC.

The chain couples TRBV10-2 to TRBJ2-1; D is ambiguous. Germline values: CDR1 WSHSY, CDR2 SAAADI. Trimming shortened V by 10 bases and J by 2 bases, and 12 bases separated the two germline ends. The CDR3 sequence is 13 residues long. This CDR3 is CATIPGPYNEQFF. CDR3 coding DNA: TGCGCCACCATTCCGGGCCCCTACAATGAGCAGTTCTTC.

The chain couples TRBV19 to TRBJ1-5, with 7 bases aligning to TRBD1. CDR1 and CDR2 from the germline V gene are LNHDA and SQIVND (reference sequence). Germline trimming cut 2 bases from V and 0 bases from J; bases unmatched to any gene: 4. The CDR3 sequence is 16 residues long. DNA for the CDR3: TGTGCCAGTAGTATAAATTGGGACAGTAGCAATCAGCCCCAGCATTTT. It specifies CASSINWDSSNQPQHF.

The chain recombines TRBV19 with TRBJ1-6; maybe TRBD1 (5 bases). V dropped 7 bases and J dropped 4 bases, with 11 bases sitting between them. Germline V lookup: CDR1 LNHDA, CDR2 SQIVND (reference sequence). The CDR3 totals 14 residues. DNA of the CDR3: TGTGCCAGTACTTCAACAGGTTATAATTCACCCCTCCACTTT. It translates to CASTSTGYNSPLHF.

This clone occurred once. The rearrangement uses TRBV5-1 and TRBJ2-3; perhaps D is TRBD1 or TRBD2 (7 bases each). Per germline, CDR1 SGHRS and CDR2 YFSETQ. CDR3 length: 15 amino acids. V dropped 3 bases and J dropped 1 base, with 12 bases sitting between them. The CDR3 here is CASSSGGAGTDTQYF. DNA of the CDR3: TGCGCCAGCAGCTCAGGGGGGGCGGGCACAGATACGCAGTATTTT.

The V gene is TRBV3-1 (or the pseudogene TRBV3-2), the J gene TRBJ1-1; D uncertain. CDR1 is LGHDT, CDR2 YNNKEL, per germline (reference sequence). The CDR3 runs to 15 residues. V lost 1 base and J lost 1, with 10 bases in between. The DNA for the CDR3 is TGTGCCAGCAGCCAAGTCGGATACTCGAACACTGAAGCTTTCTTT. It is translated as CASSQVGYSNTEAFF.

This clone was detected once. The chain recombines TRBV28 with TRBJ2-7; D call uncertain. Germline values: CDR1 MDHEN, CDR2 SYDVKM. Trimming left V 5 bases short and J 2 bases short, with 7 bases between. This CDR3 spans 12 amino acids. The CDR3 nucleotides are TGTGCCAGCAGTCCCGCGGCCTACGAGCAGTACTTC. Translated: CASSPAAYEQYF.

CDR3: CASSPEVRREETQYF. The CDR3 nucleotides are TGTGCCAGCAGCCCAGAGGTGCGTCGGGAAGAGACCCAGTACTTC. V usage is TRBV7-8 and J usage is TRBJ2-5; D not resolved. The CDR3 has 15 amino acids. CDR1 is SGHVS and CDR2 is FQNEAQ in the germline V gene. V shed 5 bases and J shed 3 bases, with 16 bases lying between them. Looking up the rest from reference TRBV7-8 and TRBJ2-5 gives the full variable domain: GAGVSQSPRYKVAKRGQDVALRCDPISGHVSLFWYQQALGQGPEFLTYFQNEAQLDKSGLPSDRFFAERPEGSVSTLKIQRTQQEDSAVYLCASSPEVRREETQYFGPGTRLLVL.

This rearrangement joins TRBV2 to TRBJ1-4; the match to TRBD1 covers 8 bases. Germline loops: CDR1 SNHLY, CDR2 FYNNEI. J gave up 5 bases and V 8 bases, and 7 bases lay outside the gene matches. The CDR3 is made up of 14 amino acids. CDR3 residues: CASRAGTGNEKLFF. DNA for the CDR3: TGTGCCAGCCGAGCCGGGACAGGAAATGAAAAACTGTTTTTT.

This chain links TRBV11-1 with TRBJ2-3; D call uncertain. CDR3 length equals 15 residues. Germline V gene lookup returns CDR1 SGHAT and CDR2 FQDESV (reference sequence). The germline V and J ends were trimmed by 1 base and 0 bases, with 8 bases remaining between them. CDR3 in DNA: TGTGCCAGCAGCTTAGAACGATCTAGCACAGATACGCAGTATTTT. It is translated as CASSLERSSTDTQYF.

This chain links TRBV5-4 with TRBJ2-2; D is undetermined. The length of the CDR3 is 16 residues. The V and J ends lost 4 bases and 1 base respectively, with 14 bases between them. The V gene's germline CDR1 is SGHNT and CDR2 YYREEE (reference sequence). The CDR3 DNA follows: TGTGCCAGCAGCCTGCTCCGGACGGGGAACACCGGGGAGCTGTTTTTT. Translating gives CASSLLRTGNTGELFF.

The chain joins TRBV7-6 to TRBJ2-1, with TRBD1 as a possible D gene (6 bases). The V gene's germline CDR1 is SGHVS and CDR2 FNYEAQ. Trimming stripped 0 bases from V and 6 bases from J, with 9 bases between. CDR3 length: 14 residues. CDR3 protein: CASSLASGVNEQFF. The DNA for the CDR3 is TGTGCCAGCAGCTTAGCGTCAGGGGTCAATGAGCAGTTCTTC. The full variable domain, rest sourced from reference TRBV7-6 and TRBJ2-1, is GAGVSQSPRYKVTKRGQDVALRCDPISGHVSLYWYRQALGQGPEFLTYFNYEAQQDKSGLPNDRFSAERPEGSISTLTIQRTEQRDSAMYRCASSLASGVNEQFFGPGTRLTVL.

This chain uses TRBV3-1 (or the pseudogene TRBV3-2) with TRBJ2-1; 8 bases line up with TRBD2. The germline gives CDR1 LGHDT, CDR2 YNNKEL (reference sequence). With V trimmed by 5 bases and J by 1 base, 4 bases remained unmatched. There are 15 residues in the CDR3. The DNA of the CDR3 is TGTGCCAGCAGCAGAAGCGGGGGATCCTACAATGAGCAGTTCTTC. This encodes CASSRSGGSYNEQFF.

This chain connects TRBV28 to TRBJ2-7; D remains ambiguous. Germline-derived CDR1 and CDR2 are MDHEN and SYDVKM. The CDR3 contains 12 residues. Trimming took off 1 base at V and 7 bases at J, with 8 bases between the two ends. The CDR3 region is CASSLSSKEQYF. The CDR3 DNA reads TGTGCCAGCAGTTTATCTTCGAAGGAGCAGTACTTC.

The chain carries TRBV21-1 and TRBJ2-7. TRBV21-1 is shown as a pseudogene. The CDR3 has 13 residues. The DNA of the CDR3 is TGTGCCAGCGACGGGCTTCGGGTCTACGAGCAGTACTTC. Translating gives CASDGLRVYEQYF.

The chain has TRBV7-9 and TRBJ2-2; no clear D. The CDR3 loop spans 11 amino acids. CDR1 is SEHNR and CDR2 is FQNEAQ in the germline V gene (reference sequence). Trimming cost V 2 bases and J 7 bases, with 2 bases left between them. The CDR3 reads CASSLFGELFF. The CDR3 coding sequence is TGTGCCAGCAGCTTATTCGGGGAGCTGTTTTTT. The full variable domain, with the rest looked up from reference TRBV7-9 and TRBJ2-2, is DTGVSQNPRHKITKRGQNVTFRCDPISEHNRLYWYRQTLGQGPEFLTYFQNEAQLEKSRLLSDRFSAERPKGSFSTLEIQRTEQGDSAMYLCASSLFGELFFGEGSRLTVL.

The J gene is TRBJ1-2, the V gene TRBV29-1; D unclear. This CDR3 spans 12 amino acids. The germline gives CDR1 SQVTM, CDR2 ANQGSEA. The germline V and J ends were trimmed by 0 bases and 7 bases, with 9 bases remaining between them. CDR3 nucleotides: TGCAGCGTTGAAGATCCCGGTGGTGGCTACACCTTC. This sequence encodes CSVEDPGGGYTF.

The chain links TRBV9 to TRBJ2-3; tentative D call: TRBD1 (7 bases). Germline CDR1 SGDLS, CDR2 YYNGEE. This CDR3 has 16 amino acids. V was shortened by 3 bases and J by 3 bases, with 17 bases between the two germline ends. The CDR3 bases are TGTGCCAGCAGCGGACAGGGTGGAGGGAAAACAGATACGCAGTATTTT. Amino acids: CASSGQGGGKTDTQYF.

This chain connects TRBV7-8 to TRBJ1-3; tentatively, D is TRBD1 (5 bases). The germline V gene encodes CDR1 SGHVS and CDR2 FQNEAQ. The CDR3 consists of 14 residues. Trimming left V 3 bases short and J 3 bases short, with 9 bases between. The CDR3 is CASSFGDGGNTIYF. The CDR3, as DNA: TGTGCCAGCAGCTTTGGGGACGGTGGAAACACCATATATTTT.

The chain recombines TRBV10-3 with TRBJ2-2, with 8 positions matching TRBD1. The CDR3 is made up of 14 amino acids. From germline, CDR1 is ENHRY and CDR2 SYGVKD. The trim removed 5 bases at V and 5 bases at J, leaving 4 bases unmatched. The CDR3 DNA follows: TGTGCCATCAGTCAGGGGGCGAGAACCGGGGAGCTGTTTTTT. It is translated as CAISQGARTGELFF.

This chain joins TRBV19 and TRBJ1-1; D gene unclear. CDR1 is LNHDA, CDR2 SQIVND, per germline (reference sequence). The CDR3 extends over 14 amino acids. V was pared by 3 bases and J by 1 base, with 9 bases between. The chain's CDR3 is CASSIQRQNTEAFF. DNA for the CDR3: TGTGCCAGTAGTATTCAGAGACAGAACACTGAAGCTTTCTTT.

This chain joins TRBV5-6 and TRBJ1-5; D not certain. The V gene's germline CDR1 is SGHDT and CDR2 YYEEEE. V lost 1 base and J 9 bases, leaving 8 bases between the germline ends. The CDR3 spans 12 residues. The CDR3 here is CASSLTPGPQHF. The CDR3 region has the DNA TGTGCCAGCAGCTTGACGCCGGGGCCCCAGCATTTT. The complete variable domain, with remaining parts taken from reference TRBV5-6 and TRBJ1-5, reads DAGVTQSPTHLIKTRGQQVTLRCSPKSGHDTVSWYQQALGQGPQFIFQYYEEEERQRGNFPDRFSGHQFPNYSSELNVNALLLGDSALYLCASSLTPGPQHFGDGTRLSIL.

In its sample, this clone was seen once. The chain carries TRBV5-4 and TRBJ2-7, with D possibly matching TRBD1 (6 bases). Germline CDR1 and CDR2: SGHNT and YYREEE (reference sequence). The V gene lost 1 base and the J gene lost 0 bases, with 20 bases spanning the gap. The CDR3 is 18 amino acids. The DNA of the CDR3 is TGTGCCAGCAGCTTGAAAAGAGCCCGGACAGAGTACTCCTACGAGCAGTACTTC. Translating it yields CASSLKRARTEYSYEQYF.